This T cell receptor beta chain was captured in a study of blood T cell repertoires in COVID-19. The repertoire was sequenced with immunoSEQ multiplex PCR; TCRdb's copy has only in-frame clones and lacks some. The sample carries tens of thousands of clones, roughly 90% recorded once. The count of this clone is one. This TCR came from a human donor in a cohort sampled during active COVID-19. Sequences were obtained from peripheral blood.

CDR3 region: CASSLEQATEAFF. CDR3 coding DNA: TGCGCCAGCAGCTTGGAGCAGGCCACTGAAGCTTTCTTT. The chain couples TRBV5-1 to TRBJ1-1; D is unclear. Trimming removed 0 bases at V and 4 bases at J, with 7 bases between. This CDR3 region has 13 residues. Germline CDR1 reads SGHRS; CDR2 reads YFSETQ.